The 21 T cell receptor beta chains below come from one sample, sequenced in a study of T cells after yellow fever vaccination. A single record per CDR3 protein comes from TCRdb applying MiXCR to the 5' RACE reads. The sample shows fewer than 350,000 distinct CDR3 sequences, around 4% of them seen only once. This material consisted of PBMCs, taken on the day of the yellow fever booster vaccination. The receptors originated from a man aged 18 to 29 who received the YFV17D yellow fever vaccine.

The sample holds a few counts of this clonotype. This chain joins TRBV4-1 and TRBJ2-5, with D uncertain. The germline V gene encodes CDR1 MGHRA and CDR2 YSYEKL. Trimming removed 0 bases from V and 7 bases from J, with 6 bases in between. This CDR3 is 12 amino acids long. The DNA of the CDR3 is TGCGCCAGCAGCCAAGATTCGGGGACCCAGTACTTC. This translates into CASSQDSGTQYF.

This clonotype was recorded a few times. At one end, the junction sequence differs from germline, possibly due to a read error. The chain carries TRBV7-7 and TRBJ2-5, with a weak D call TRBD1 (5 bases). CDR1 and CDR2 (germline): SSHAT, FNYEAQ (reference sequence). The CDR3 length is 14 residues. The CDR3 DNA reads TGTGCTAGCAGCTTAACGGCAGGGATCGAGACCCAGTACTTC. It is translated as CASSLTAGIETQYF.

This clonotype was detected many times. V gene TRBV5-4 combines with J gene TRBJ2-2; 15 nucleotides agree with TRBD2. Germline V CDR1 and CDR2: SGHNT, YYREEE (reference sequence). The CDR3 contains 18 residues. J gave up 0 bases and V 4 bases, and 4 bases lay outside the gene matches. The CDR3 sequence: CASSQGLAGGTNTGELFF. Here the CDR3 DNA reads TGTGCCAGCAGCCAGGGACTAGCGGGGGGAACGAACACCGGGGAGCTGTTTTTT.

This clonotype was seen repeatedly, ten times or more. The chain recombines TRBV7-6 with TRBJ2-1; 11 nucleotides align to TRBD2. Germline values: CDR1 SGHVS, CDR2 FNYEAQ. V dropped 0 bases and J dropped 7; count of bases not matched to a gene: 14. The CDR3 length is 19 residues. CDR3 amino acids: CASSLAFPSGGPPHNEQFF. In nucleotides, the CDR3 is TGTGCCAGCAGCTTAGCGTTCCCTAGCGGGGGGCCGCCGCATAATGAGCAGTTCTTC.

The chain carries TRBV21-1 and TRBJ2-7; the listed D gene, TRBD1, was not tested against the DNA. TRBV21-1 is a pseudogene locus. The CDR3 runs to 13 residues. The CDR3 here is CASTAPTFDEQYV. CDR3 coding DNA: TGTGCCAGCACCGCCCCAACTTTCGACGAGCAGTACGTC.

This clonotype was counted ten times or more. This chain uses TRBV7-9 with TRBJ2-7; 8 positions agree with TRBD2. The V segment lost 4 bases and the J segment 7 bases; nucleotides outside the gene matches: 18. This CDR3 region has 17 residues. Germline CDR1 reads SEHNR; CDR2 reads FQNEAQ (reference sequence). CDR3 sequence reads: CASSSPVAGQIRLEQYV. CDR3 bases: TGTGCCAGCAGCTCACCTGTAGCGGGGCAAATACGATTGGAGCAGTACGTC.

This clonotype was observed at least ten times. The rearrangement links TRBV20-1 to TRBJ1-5; a weak D match, TRBD1 (6 bases). Germline V gives CDR1 DFQATT, CDR2 SNEGSKA (reference sequence). The CDR3 consists of 13 residues. V dropped 2 bases and J dropped 6 bases, with 11 bases sitting between them. In DNA form, the CDR3 reads TGCAGTGCTAGAATACAGGGTGGTCAGCCCCAGCATTTT. It codes for CSARIQGGQPQHF.

This clonotype was counted many times. The chain uses TRBV11-2 and TRBJ2-5; TRBD1 agrees at 7 bases. Germline lookup yields CDR1 SGHAT and CDR2 FQNNGV. J gave up 4 bases and V 2 bases, and 4 bases lay outside the gene matches. The CDR3 loop spans 14 amino acids. Here the CDR3 reads CASSLRPGGETQYF. CDR3 nucleotides: TGTGCCAGCAGCTTAAGGCCAGGGGGAGAGACCCAGTACTTC.

As concerns this clonotype: Its ends do not fully match the called genes, so a read error is possible. The rearrangement uses TRBV7-9 and TRBJ2-7, with TRBD1 matching 9 bases. CDR3 length equals 11 residues. Germline CDR1 and CDR2: SEHNR and FQNEAQ (reference sequence). The CDR3 is CASSFLGQGNF. The CDR3 DNA is TGTGCCAGCAGCTTCCTGGGACAGGGCAACTTC.

Ten or more counts support this clonotype. V gene TRBV7-2 combines with J gene TRBJ1-5, with a possible D match to TRBD1 (6 bases). The CDR3 covers 14 residues. Germline lookup yields CDR1 SGHTA and CDR2 FQGNSA. Between the trimmed V and J ends, which lost 4 bases and 4 bases, there was a span of 11 bases. The CDR3 nucleotides read TGTGCCAGCAGCTCCCGGGACAAGAATCAGCCCCAGCATTTT. Residues: CASSSRDKNQPQHF.

V usage is TRBV20-1 and J usage is TRBJ1-6; unclear D gene. Germline CDR1 is DFQATT and CDR2 is SNEGSKA (reference sequence). The CDR3 contains 17 residues. V was cut by 0 bases and J by 5 bases, with 17 bases left in between. The CDR3, as DNA: TGCAGTGCTAGAGATCGGGCGCCGGGAACCAATAATTCACCCCTCCACTTT. Translating gives CSARDRAPGTNNSPLHF.

There are a few counts of this clonotype. This sequence joins TRBV5-1 and TRBJ1-6; D unresolved. V lost 4 bases to trimming and J lost 6 bases, with 11 bases between them. Germline values: CDR1 SGHRS, CDR2 YFSETQ. The CDR3 loop spans 14 amino acids. CDR3 loop: CASSRGGINSPLHF. The CDR3 DNA is TGCGCCAGCAGCCGGGGTGGAATTAATTCACCCCTCCACTTT.

The sample holds many counts of this clonotype. The chain couples TRBV10-2 to TRBJ2-7, with a weak D call TRBD2 (6 bases). Germline V gene sequence: CDR1 WSHSY, CDR2 SAAADI. The CDR3 covers 15 residues. V lost 0 bases, J lost 2 bases, and 11 bases lay in between. The CDR3 sequence is CASSESRGLAYEQYF. DNA of the CDR3: TGCGCCAGCAGTGAGTCGCGGGGACTCGCCTACGAGCAGTACTTC.

In its sample, this clonotype was seen many times. This chain uses TRBV7-6 with TRBJ1-3, with D unclear. Trimming stripped 5 bases from V and 0 bases from J, with 11 bases between. The CDR3 length is 15 residues. The germline gives CDR1 SGHVS, CDR2 FNYEAQ. CDR3 coding DNA: TGTGCCAGCAGCCTAGGTTGGGGCTCTGGAAACACCATATATTTT. Its translation is CASSLGWGSGNTIYF.

This clonotype was seen many times. The chain links TRBV7-9 to TRBJ2-1; TRBD2 matches 7 bases. V dropped 3 bases and J dropped 10; count of bases not matched to a gene: 3. Germline CDR1 and CDR2: SEHNR and FQNEAQ (reference sequence). The CDR3 spans 12 residues. CDR3 bases: TGTGCCAGCAGCTTGTCGGGGGGAGAGCAGTTCTTC. It encodes CASSLSGGEQFF. Based on the CDR3 plus reference TRBV7-9 and TRBJ2-1, the full variable domain is DTGVSQNPRHKITKRGQNVTFRCDPISEHNRLYWYRQTLGQGPEFLTYFQNEAQLEKSRLLSDRFSAERPKGSFSTLEIQRTEQGDSAMYLCASSLSGGEQFFGPGTRLTVL.

This clonotype was counted many times. The chain couples TRBV7-9 to TRBJ1-3; D is undetermined. Germline V CDR1 and CDR2: SEHNR, FQNEAQ (reference sequence). The ends were cut back, 0 bases at V and 4 bases at J, with 10 bases in the middle. This CDR3 region has 15 residues. Here the CDR3 reads CASSLALKHGNTIYF. In DNA form, the CDR3 reads TGTGCCAGCAGCTTAGCGCTGAAACACGGAAACACCATATATTTT.

This chain uses TRBV2 with TRBJ2-1, with D unclear. Germline lookup yields CDR1 SNHLY and CDR2 FYNNEI. V lost 3 bases, J lost 5 bases, and 14 bases lay in between. The CDR3 is 15 residues long. The CDR3 loop reads CASSDQPVGHNEQFF. DNA for the CDR3: TGTGCCAGCAGTGACCAGCCGGTGGGCCACAATGAGCAGTTCTTC.

This clonotype occurred many times. The chain is built from TRBV9 and TRBJ1-1; 7 bases are shared with TRBD1. The ends lost 0 bases at V and 6 bases at J; junction bases unmatched: 5. This CDR3 comprises 14 residues. CDR1 SGDLS and CDR2 YYNGEE come from the germline V gene. Here the CDR3 DNA reads TGTGCCAGCAGCGTAGGACAGGGACTCCCTGAAGCTTTCTTT. Its protein is CASSVGQGLPEAFF.

V and J are TRBV25-1 and TRBJ1-2; D unresolved. The V end was cut by 6 bases, the J end by 2 bases, with 7 bases between. This CDR3 is 12 amino acids long. Germline CDR1 reads MGHDK; CDR2 reads SYGVNS. The CDR3 here is CASRQTNYGYTF. For the CDR3, the DNA is TGTGCCAGCAGACAGACCAACTATGGCTACACCTTC.

V gene TRBV5-1 combines with J gene TRBJ2-3, with 12 bases lining up with TRBD2. The CDR3 sequence is 16 residues long. V shed 4 bases, J shed 5 bases, and the junction held 8 bases outside the gene matches. Germline V gene sequence: CDR1 SGHRS, CDR2 YFSETQ. The CDR3, as DNA: TGCGCCAGCAGCATCCGGACTAGCGGGGTAATAGATACGCAGTATTTT. Encoded protein: CASSIRTSGVIDTQYF.

The chain couples TRBV14 to TRBJ2-1; D not certain. Trimming stripped 4 bases from V and 9 bases from J, with 13 bases between. Germline V gene sequence: CDR1 SGHDN, CDR2 FVKESK. This CDR3 is 13 amino acids long. The CDR3 spells CASSRLFLAEQFF. The CDR3 DNA reads TGTGCCAGCAGCCGGTTGTTTCTTGCTGAGCAGTTCTTC.